This section outlines one TCR beta chain sequence together with its context. This sample is part of a study of blood T cell repertoires in COVID-19. The wider study: The study drew acute and convalescent COVID-19 samples from the United States, Italy and Spain. T cells, B-cell-depleted T cells, or PBMCs provided the cDNA or gDNA that served as material.

The authors' processing: Amplification with reference gene primers provided the estimates of nucleated cell counts. Profiled with immunoSEQ multiplex PCR; TCRdb holds only in-frame clones, not every one. V, J and clone size are those of that table, while D and trimming were read from the DNA. The sample has roughly 230,000 clones; approximately 81% are singletons. The CDR3 consists of 14 residues. Germline V gene lookup returns CDR1 MGHDK and CDR2 SYGVNS. The V gene lost 4 bases and the J gene lost 6 bases, with 13 bases spanning the gap. The sample comprised peripheral blood. The rearrangement links TRBV25-1 to TRBJ1-5; a weak D match, TRBD1 (5 bases). The receptor was isolated from a man between 40 and 49 years old with acute or convalescent COVID-19. DNA of the CDR3: TGTGCCAGCAGTGGTGGGAGGGGTACTCAGCCCCAGCATTTT. Its protein product is CASSGGRGTQPQHF.